The rows below give T cell receptor beta chains drawn from one sample of a study of graft-versus-host responses after intestinal transplantation. Repertoires were generated with immunoSEQ multiplex PCR, while TCRdb's copy carries only in-frame clones and drops some. The sample yields 90,000 to 100,000 clones, more than 85% seen once. Their antigens remain unidentified. Sequencing used unstimulated CD8+ T cells sorted from spleen or lymph node cells, obtained before intestinal transplant. Receptors originate from a human donor who received an intestinal transplant. Both conserved end residues are part of each CDR3. Fields, in order: D gene, J gene, V gene, clone size, CDR3 DNA, CDR3 protein. The D gene is left open where the match is weak. Size is stated for part of the rows, as once, few or many counts, or as a class when the clone is expanded.

NA	TRBJ2-1	TRBV21-1	NA	TGTGCCAGCAGCAAAGAGGCCGGAGTAAGCTCCTACAATGAGCAGTTCTTC	CASSKEAGVSSYNEQFF
NA	TRBJ2-7	TRBV5-4	NA	TGTGCCAGCAGCTTGGGGGCAGGGTCTTCCCAATACGAGCAGTACTTC	CASSLGAGSSQYEQYF
TRBD1	TRBJ1-2	TRBV27	NA	TGTGCCAGCAGTCCGGGACAGACAGGATCCTACTATGGCTACACCTTC	CASSPGQTGSYYGYTF
TRBD1	TRBJ1-5	TRBV16	once	TGTGCCAGCAGCCAGGGACAGAGGGGCAATCAGCCCCAGCATTTT	CASSQGQRGNQPQHF
NA	TRBJ2-7	TRBV5-1	NA	TGTGCCAGCAGCTTGGTGAACAGGGCGTACGAGCAGTACTTC	CASSLVNRAYEQYF
TRBD1	TRBJ1-1	TRBV5-6	few	TGTGCCAGCAGCTTCGGGACAGCTAACACTGAAGCTTTCTTT	CASSFGTANTEAFF
TRBD1	TRBJ2-7	TRBV7-8	NA	TGTGCCAGCAGCTCCCCGGACAGGGGGATGTACGAGCAGTACTTC	CASSSPDRGMYEQYF
NA	TRBJ2-1	TRBV5-1	NA	TGCGCCAGCAGCTTGGTACCCAGGGAAAATGAGCAGTTCTTC	CASSLVPRENEQFF
NA	TRBJ1-4	TRBV2	few	TGTGCCAGCAGCGACAGAAGCGATAATGAAAAACTGTTTTTT	CASSDRSDNEKLFF
TRBD1	TRBJ2-1	TRBV25-1	NA	TGTGCCAGCAGTGAGGACAGGGGGTCAACCTACAATGAGCAGTTCTTC	CASSEDRGSTYNEQFF
NA	TRBJ2-1	TRBV6-6	few	TGTGCCAGCAGTTCTCTCGGGAGGGGGCCGGGAGATGAGCAGTTCTTC	CASSSLGRGPGDEQFF
TRBD2	TRBJ2-7	TRBV5-4	NA	TGTGCCAGCAGCTTGGAGGCTAGCGGGGGCTACGAGCAGTACTTC	CASSLEASGGYEQYF
NA	TRBJ2-5	TRBV30	NA	TGTGCCTGGAGTTTTTACAGGGGGGGTGGAGAGACCCAGTACTTC	CAWSFYRGGGETQYF
NA	TRBJ2-3	TRBV4-1	NA	TGCGCCAGCAGCCCCTCAGGGAGCACAGATACGCAGTATTTT	CASSPSGSTDTQYF
TRBD1	TRBJ2-7	TRBV7-2	NA	TGTGCCAGCAGCCACCTGGTAGGGACAGGGGGCTCCTACGAGCAGTACTTC	CASSHLVGTGGSYEQYF
NA	TRBJ2-1	TRBV11-2	NA	TGTGCCAGCAGCAGGGGGGGGAATGAGCAGTTCTTC	CASSRGGNEQFF
NA	TRBJ2-1	TRBV5-1	once	TGCGCCAGCAGCTTCGGGGGCTCCTACAATGAGCAGTTCTTC	CASSFGGSYNEQFF
TRBD2	TRBJ2-7	TRBV7-3	NA	TGTGCCAGCAGCTTAACTGGAACCCCACTAGCGGGAGAGCACGAGCAGTACTTC	CASSLTGTPLAGEHEQYF
NA	TRBJ2-7	TRBV7-9	NA	TGTGCCAGCAGCTTAGCCCCTACCCCCTACGAGCAGTACTTC	CASSLAPTPYEQYF
TRBD2	TRBJ2-2	TRBV4-1	NA	TGCGCCAGCAGCCAAGATAGTGTTGGGCGCGGGAGGGCCGTGAACACCGGGGAGCTGTTTTTT	CASSQDSVGRGRAVNTGELFF
NA	TRBJ1-1	TRBV12-5	few	TGTGCTAGTGGTTTCGACAAAACTGAAGCTTTCTTT	CASGFDKTEAFF
NA	TRBJ2-7	TRBV5-1	NA	TGCGCCAGCAGCGCCTGGGACAACTCCTACGAGCAGTACTTC	CASSAWDNSYEQYF
TRBD1	TRBJ1-5	TRBV28	NA	TGTGCCAGCAGTTCTCCTCCGGACAGGGACCGTTATAGCAATCAGCCCCAGCATTTT	CASSSPPDRDRYSNQPQHF
NA	TRBJ2-3	TRBV9	NA	TGTGCCAGCAGCGCAAACCCAACAGGTAGCACAGATACGCAGTATTTT	CASSANPTGSTDTQYF
TRBD2	TRBJ2-7	TRBV19	NA	TGTGCCAGTAGTTCAGGCCTAGCGGGATACGAGCAGTACTTC	CASSSGLAGYEQYF
TRBD1	TRBJ2-5	TRBV4-3	NA	TGCGCCAGCAGCCAAGATCGGACAGGGTTAGAGACCCAGTACTTC	CASSQDRTGLETQYF
NA	TRBJ2-1	TRBV7-2	NA	TGTGCCAGCAGCTTATCCGGGACAGAGCAGTTCTTC	CASSLSGTEQFF
TRBD1	TRBJ1-1	TRBV7-8	NA	TGTGCCAGCAGCTTCCGGGACAGCCTCGACACTGAAGCTTTCTTT	CASSFRDSLDTEAFF
TRBD2	TRBJ2-1	TRBV9	NA	TGTGCCAGCAGCGTGGCGGGGGGGCTCTACAATGAGCAGTTCTTC	CASSVAGGLYNEQFF
NA	TRBJ2-3	TRBV4-3	NA	TGCGCCAGCAGCCAAGAACCCGGACATCCGCAGTATTTT	CASSQEPGHPQYF
TRBD2	TRBJ2-7	TRBV7-9	NA	TGTGCCAGCAGCACCGCGGGGGGGGACGAGCAGTACTTC	CASSTAGGDEQYF
TRBD1	TRBJ2-3	TRBV19	NA	TGTGCCAGTACCATGGGACAGGCGAGCACAGATACGCAGTATTTT	CASTMGQASTDTQYF
NA	TRBJ1-2	TRBV9	NA	TGTGCCAGCACCTACAGATTTAACTATGGCTACACCTTC	CASTYRFNYGYTF
TRBD2	TRBJ2-1	TRBV6-4	once	TGTGCCAGCCATACCGGGACTAGTTGCAATGAGCAGTTCTTC	CASHTGTSCNEQFF
TRBD1	TRBJ1-2	TRBV5-8	NA	TGTGCCAGCAGCTTATTCCGACAGGGGGGACCTGGCTACACCTTC	CASSLFRQGGPGYTF
TRBD2	TRBJ2-2	TRBV6-6	NA	TGTGCCAGCAGGGCGACTAGCGGGCCCAACACCGGGGAGCTGTTTTTT	CASRATSGPNTGELFF
NA	TRBJ2-7	TRBV7-8	NA	TGTGCCAGCAGCTTCTCCATGGGACTTATCTCCTACGAGCAGTACTTC	CASSFSMGLISYEQYF
NA	TRBJ1-2	TRBV4-3	NA	TGCGCCAGCAGCCAAGCGGAGGGGCCGGATGGCTACACCTTC	CASSQAEGPDGYTF
NA	TRBJ2-2	TRBV16	NA	TGTGCCAGCAGCCAAATGGGACTGCCCGAGGGGGAGCTGTTTTTT	CASSQMGLPEGELFF
NA	TRBJ1-2	TRBV27	NA	TGTGCCAGCAGTTTTAATCAGGATGGCTACACCTTC	CASSFNQDGYTF
NA	TRBJ1-1	TRBV10-3	NA	TGTGCCATCAGTGAGTCGGTCAGGGGCTCGGAAGCTTTCTTT	CAISESVRGSEAFF
NA	TRBJ2-7	TRBV27	NA	TGTGCCAGCAGTTTAACCCCCAGGGGAGACGAGCAGTACTTC	CASSLTPRGDEQYF
NA	TRBJ1-1	TRBV7-9	NA	TGTGCCAGCAGCCCCGGGACTCCAGAAGCTTTCTTT	CASSPGTPEAFF
NA	TRBJ2-7	TRBV7-9	NA	TGTGCCAGCAGCGGGAGCTCCTACGAGCAGTACTTC	CASSGSSYEQYF
NA	TRBJ2-7	TRBV5-8	medium-sized	TGTGCCAGCAGCTTGGGCGGACTCTCCTACGAGCAGTACTTC	CASSLGGLSYEQYF
NA	TRBJ1-4	TRBV28	NA	TGTGCCAGCAGTTTACTCGGGATGCCTTCAACTAATGAAAAACTGTTTTTT	CASSLLGMPSTNEKLFF
NA	TRBJ2-7	TRBV7-9	few	TGTGCCAGCAGCTCGACAGGCGCCGAGCAGTACTTC	CASSSTGAEQYF
TRBD2	TRBJ2-5	TRBV27	NA	TGTGCCAGCGCGCATAGCGGGAGGTCCCAAGAGACCCAGTACTTC	CASAHSGRSQETQYF
TRBD2	TRBJ2-1	TRBV11-3	NA	TGTGCCAGCAGCCCGAGAGCCGGGGGAGCGGGGGACTACAATGAGCAGTTCTTC	CASSPRAGGAGDYNEQFF
NA	TRBJ2-2	TRBV4-3	NA	TGCGCCAGCAGCCAAGATCGTGACACCTTCACCGGGGAGCTGTTTTTT	CASSQDRDTFTGELFF
TRBD1	TRBJ1-2	TRBV28	NA	TGTGCCAGCAGTTGGAGGGGGCAGGGGGCCGAAAAGTTATATGGCTACACCTTC	CASSWRGQGAEKLYGYTF
NA	TRBJ1-5	TRBV19	NA	TGTGCCAGTAGTATAGACGGAGGGCCCAATCAGCCCCAGCATTTT	CASSIDGGPNQPQHF
NA	TRBJ2-5	TRBV4-3	NA	TGCGCCAGCAGCCAAGATTTCAGGGGTAACCAAGAGACCCAGTACTTC	CASSQDFRGNQETQYF